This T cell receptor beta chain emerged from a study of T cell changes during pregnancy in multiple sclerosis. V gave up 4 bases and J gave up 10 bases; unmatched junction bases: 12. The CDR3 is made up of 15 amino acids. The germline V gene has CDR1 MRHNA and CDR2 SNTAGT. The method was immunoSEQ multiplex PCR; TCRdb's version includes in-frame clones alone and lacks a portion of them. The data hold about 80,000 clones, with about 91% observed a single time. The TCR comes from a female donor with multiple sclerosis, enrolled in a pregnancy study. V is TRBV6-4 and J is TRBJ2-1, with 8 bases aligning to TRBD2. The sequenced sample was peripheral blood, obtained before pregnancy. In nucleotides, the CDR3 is TGTGCCAGCAGTGGGCGTTATCGGGCTAGCGGGGAGCAGTTCTTC. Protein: CASSGRYRASGEQFF.